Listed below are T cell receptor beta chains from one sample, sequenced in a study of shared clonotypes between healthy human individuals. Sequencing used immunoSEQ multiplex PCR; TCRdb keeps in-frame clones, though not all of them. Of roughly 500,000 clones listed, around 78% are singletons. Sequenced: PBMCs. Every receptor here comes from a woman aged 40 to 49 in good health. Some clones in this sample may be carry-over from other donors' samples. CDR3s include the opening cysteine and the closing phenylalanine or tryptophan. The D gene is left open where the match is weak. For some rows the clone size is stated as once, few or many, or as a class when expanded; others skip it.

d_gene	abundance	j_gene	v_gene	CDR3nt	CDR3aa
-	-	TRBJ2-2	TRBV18	TGTGCCAGCTCACCCCCCGGACGAGCCGGGGAGCTGTTTTTT	CASSPPGRAGELFF
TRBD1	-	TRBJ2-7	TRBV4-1	TGCGCCAGCAGCCAAGAAATAGCGTTACAGGGGGCTCGGAACGAGCAGTACTTC	CASSQEIALQGARNEQYF
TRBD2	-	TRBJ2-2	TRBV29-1	TGCAGCGTTGAAGATTTAGGGACTAGCGGGAGAAACACCGGGGAGCTGTTTTTT	CSVEDLGTSGRNTGELFF
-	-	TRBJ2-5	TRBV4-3	TGCGCCAGCAGCCAAGAAGGGGGGGAGACCCAGTACTTC	CASSQEGGETQYF
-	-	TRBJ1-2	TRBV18	TGTGCCAGCTCACCTCGGGACGGAAGCTATGGCTACACCTTC	CASSPRDGSYGYTF
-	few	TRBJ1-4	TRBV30	TGTGCCTGGAGTGTACCTCGGTCGGCAGCAACTAATGAAAAACTGTTTTTT	CAWSVPRSAATNEKLFF
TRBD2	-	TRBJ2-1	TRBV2	TGTGCCAGCACCTCCCGGACTAGCGGGGTAGATGAGCAGTTCTTC	CASTSRTSGVDEQFF
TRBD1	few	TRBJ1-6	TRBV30	TGTGCCTGGAGTTACAGGGGAGTATATTCACCCCTCCACTTT	CAWSYRGVYSPLHF
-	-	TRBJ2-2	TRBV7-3	TGTGCCAGCAGCTTAAGTAGTAGGATAAACACCGGGGAGCTGTTTTTT	CASSLSSRINTGELFF
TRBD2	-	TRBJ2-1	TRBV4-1	TGCGCCAGCAGCCAATTACGGGAGATAGCGGGAGTGGAGCAGTTCTTC	CASSQLREIAGVEQFF
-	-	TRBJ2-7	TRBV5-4	TGTGCCAGCAGCGAGGGAAACTTCAACCACTACGAGCAGTACTTC	CASSEGNFNHYEQYF
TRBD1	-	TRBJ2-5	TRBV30	TGTGCCTGGGCGGGACAGGTCCAAGAGACCCAGTACTTC	CAWAGQVQETQYF
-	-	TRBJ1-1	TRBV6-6	TGTGCCAGCAGTTACTCGGGCAAGAACACTGAAGCTTTCTTT	CASSYSGKNTEAFF
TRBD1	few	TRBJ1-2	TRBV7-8	TGTGCCAGCAGCTTAGCAGCACCCCTGACAGGGAAAGGTTATGGCTACACCTTC	CASSLAAPLTGKGYGYTF
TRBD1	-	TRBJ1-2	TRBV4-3	TGCGCCAGCAGCCAAGATCTGGCGCCGGGACAGGGGAACTATGGCTACACCTTC	CASSQDLAPGQGNYGYTF
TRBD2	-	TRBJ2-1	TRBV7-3	TGTGCCAGCAGGTTCAGGCGGGAGTACTACAATGAGCAGTTCTTC	CASRFRREYYNEQFF
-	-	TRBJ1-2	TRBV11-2	TGTGCCAGCAGCCCCCTTCAAGGGACGCGAGGCTACACCTTC	CASSPLQGTRGYTF